The source of this T cell receptor beta chain is a study of cytomegalovirus exposure and HLA in healthy donors. Regarding the study as a whole: Using the classifier, cytomegalovirus status was reportedly diagnosed with high specificity and sensitivity.

About this clone itself: Antigen specificity is unknown.

Produced via immunoSEQ multiplex PCR; TCRdb's table is partial and in-frame only. The table lists 65,000 or so clones, roughly 94% of them singletons, with around 4.5% in the top ten. The TCR was taken from a man younger than 35 in good health and CMV-seropositive. Sequencing was done on a sample of PBMCs.

CDR3 bases: TGTGCCAGCACCATAGCGGGAGGAAGTAATGAGCAGTTCTTC. Translation gives CASTIAGGSNEQFF. V and J are TRBV7-9 and TRBJ2-1, with 10 nucleotides matching TRBD2. The germline gives CDR1 SEHNR, CDR2 FQNEAQ (reference sequence). Trimming at V came to 7 bases and at J to 7 bases, leaving 7 bases not matched to a gene. CDR3 length: 14 residues.